The rows below give T cell receptor beta chains drawn from one sample of a study of siplizumab effects on memory and regulatory T cells. The data were produced by immunoSEQ multiplex PCR, yet TCRdb's version contains in-frame clones alone and is incomplete. In the table there are 85,000 to 90,000 clones, more than 80% of which are singletons. The sample comprised CD4+ T cells sorted from blood. The origin of the receptors is a human donor in good health. The conserved cysteine and the conserved F or W are not part of the CDR3 here. Fields, in order: CDR3 length, V gene, D gene, CDR3 protein. D genes are given only for firm matches.

>14|TRBV12-5|TRBD2
ASGLVVAGVRGEQF
>13|TRBV7-8|-
ASSGDTSGANVLT
>11|TRBV4-3|TRBD1
ASSQDRGFTQY
>10|TRBV10-2|-
ASSDRGIEAF
>11|TRBV12-5|-
ASGHDPYNEQF
>13|TRBV7-9|-
ASSPDSWGTGELF
>12|TRBV12-5|TRBD2
ASSSGTSGDTQY
>14|TRBV30|TRBD2
AWSPGLAGVADTQY
>12|TRBV6-6|-
ASNPRGVQETQY
>13|TRBV5-6|-
ASSLVTRPKETQY
>13|TRBV7-9|-
ASSLVVGGTDTQY
>13|TRBV4-1|TRBD1
ASSRTGGRTDTQY
>16|TRBV27|TRBD2
ASSSLPPTSGGTDTQY
>9|TRBV11-3|-
ASSLETEAF
>13|TRBV30|-
AWSSSSRVGQPQH
>13|TRBV6-5|-
ASRVLRGLGTEAF
>12|TRBV27|-
ASSQLGGYNEQF